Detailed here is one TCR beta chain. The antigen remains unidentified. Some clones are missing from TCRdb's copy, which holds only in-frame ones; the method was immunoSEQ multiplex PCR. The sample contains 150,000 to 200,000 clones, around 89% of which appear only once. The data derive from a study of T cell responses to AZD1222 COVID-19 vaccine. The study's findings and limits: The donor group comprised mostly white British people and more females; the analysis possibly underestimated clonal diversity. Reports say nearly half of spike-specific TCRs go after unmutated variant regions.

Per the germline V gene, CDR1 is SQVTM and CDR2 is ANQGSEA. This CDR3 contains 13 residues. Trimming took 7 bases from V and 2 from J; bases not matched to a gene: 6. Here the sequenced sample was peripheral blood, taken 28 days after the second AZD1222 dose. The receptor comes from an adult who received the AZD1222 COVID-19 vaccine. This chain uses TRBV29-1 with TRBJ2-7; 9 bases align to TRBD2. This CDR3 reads CSAEGTSPYEQYF. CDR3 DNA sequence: TGCAGCGCCGAAGGGACTAGCCCCTACGAGCAGTACTTC.